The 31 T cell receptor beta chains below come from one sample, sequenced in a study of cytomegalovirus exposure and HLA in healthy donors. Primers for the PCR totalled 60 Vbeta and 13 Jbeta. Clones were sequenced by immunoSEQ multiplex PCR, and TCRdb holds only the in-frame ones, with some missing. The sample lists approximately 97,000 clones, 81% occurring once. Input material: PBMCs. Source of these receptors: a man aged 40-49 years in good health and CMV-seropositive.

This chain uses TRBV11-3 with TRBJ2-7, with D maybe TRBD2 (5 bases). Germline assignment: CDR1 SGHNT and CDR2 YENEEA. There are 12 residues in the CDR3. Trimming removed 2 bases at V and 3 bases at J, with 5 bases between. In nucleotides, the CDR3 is TGTGCCAGCAGCTTAAGCGGCTACGAGCAGTACTTC. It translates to CASSLSGYEQYF.

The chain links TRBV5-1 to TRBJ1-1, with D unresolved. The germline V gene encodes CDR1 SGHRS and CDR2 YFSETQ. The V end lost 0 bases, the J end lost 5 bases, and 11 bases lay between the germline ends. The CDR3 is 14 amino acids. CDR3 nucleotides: TGCGCCAGCAGCTTGGATTCCCCCCAAACTGAAGCTTTCTTT. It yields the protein CASSLDSPQTEAFF.

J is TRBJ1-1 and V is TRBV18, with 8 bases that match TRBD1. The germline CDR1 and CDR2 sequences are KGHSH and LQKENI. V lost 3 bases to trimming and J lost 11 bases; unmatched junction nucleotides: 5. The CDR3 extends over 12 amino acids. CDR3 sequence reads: CASSPGQGTAFF. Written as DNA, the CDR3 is TGTGCCAGCTCACCCGGACAGGGTACGGCTTTCTTT.

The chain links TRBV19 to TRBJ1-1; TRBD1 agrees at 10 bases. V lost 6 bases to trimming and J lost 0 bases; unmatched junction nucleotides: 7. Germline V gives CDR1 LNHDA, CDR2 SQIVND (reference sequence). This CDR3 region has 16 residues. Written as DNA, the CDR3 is TGTGCCAGTAGGACCCCGGGACAGGGGCTGAACACTGAAGCTTTCTTT. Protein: CASRTPGQGLNTEAFF. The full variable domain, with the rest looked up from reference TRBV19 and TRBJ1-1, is DGGITQSPKYLFRKEGQNVTLSCEQNLNHDAMYWYRQDPGQGLRLIYYSQIVNDFQKGDIAEGYSVSREKKESFPLTVTSAQKNPTAFYLCASRTPGQGLNTEAFFGQGTRLTVV.

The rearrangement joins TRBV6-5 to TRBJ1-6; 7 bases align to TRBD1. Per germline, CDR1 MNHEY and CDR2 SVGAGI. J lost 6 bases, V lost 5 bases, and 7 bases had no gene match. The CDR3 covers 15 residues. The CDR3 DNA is TGTGCCAGCAGTCCAGTCGGGACAGCTAATTCACCCCTCCACTTT. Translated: CASSPVGTANSPLHF.

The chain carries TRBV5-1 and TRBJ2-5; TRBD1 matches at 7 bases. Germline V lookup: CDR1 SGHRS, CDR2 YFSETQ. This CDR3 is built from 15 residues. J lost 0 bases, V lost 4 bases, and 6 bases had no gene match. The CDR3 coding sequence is TGCGCCAGCAGCGTCGGGACAGCGCACCAAGAGACCCAGTACTTC. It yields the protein CASSVGTAHQETQYF.

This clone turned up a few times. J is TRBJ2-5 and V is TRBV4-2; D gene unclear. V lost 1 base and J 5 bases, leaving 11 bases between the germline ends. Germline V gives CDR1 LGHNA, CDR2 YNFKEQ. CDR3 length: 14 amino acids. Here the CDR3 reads CASSQGAFEETQYF. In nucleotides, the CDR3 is TGTGCCAGCAGCCAAGGGGCATTTGAGGAGACCCAGTACTTC.

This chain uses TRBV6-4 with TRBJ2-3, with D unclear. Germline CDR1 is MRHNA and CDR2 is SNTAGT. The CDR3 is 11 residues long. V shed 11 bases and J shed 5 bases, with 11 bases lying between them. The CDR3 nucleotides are TGTGCCGCCGCAAAGCAAGATACGCAGTATTTT. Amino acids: CAAAKQDTQYF.

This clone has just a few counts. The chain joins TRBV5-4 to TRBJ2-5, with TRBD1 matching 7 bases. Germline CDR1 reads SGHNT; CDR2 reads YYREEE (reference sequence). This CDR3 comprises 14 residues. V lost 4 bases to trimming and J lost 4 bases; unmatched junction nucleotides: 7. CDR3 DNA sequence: TGTGCCAGCAGCCACTACAGGGGTGGAGAGACCCAGTACTTC. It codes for CASSHYRGGETQYF.

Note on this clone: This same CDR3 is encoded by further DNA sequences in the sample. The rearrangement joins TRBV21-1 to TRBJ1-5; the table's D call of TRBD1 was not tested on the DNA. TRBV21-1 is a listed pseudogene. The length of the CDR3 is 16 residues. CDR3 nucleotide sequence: TGTGCCAGCAAAAAGGGGGTCCGCTTGAGCAATCAGCCCCAGCATTTT. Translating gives CASKKGVRLSNQPQHF.

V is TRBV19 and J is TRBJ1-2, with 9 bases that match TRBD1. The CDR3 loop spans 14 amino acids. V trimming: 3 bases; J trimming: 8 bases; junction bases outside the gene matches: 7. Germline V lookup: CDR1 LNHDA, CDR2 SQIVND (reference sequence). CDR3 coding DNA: TGTGCCAGTAGTATCACCGGGACAGGGAAAGGCTACACCTTC. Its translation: CASSITGTGKGYTF.

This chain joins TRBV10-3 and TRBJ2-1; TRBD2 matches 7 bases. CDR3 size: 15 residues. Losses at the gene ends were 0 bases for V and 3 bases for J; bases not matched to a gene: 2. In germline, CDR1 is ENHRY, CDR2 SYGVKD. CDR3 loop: CAISESGGFYNEQFF. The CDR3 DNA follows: TGTGCCATCAGTGAGTCGGGGGGGTTCTACAATGAGCAGTTCTTC.

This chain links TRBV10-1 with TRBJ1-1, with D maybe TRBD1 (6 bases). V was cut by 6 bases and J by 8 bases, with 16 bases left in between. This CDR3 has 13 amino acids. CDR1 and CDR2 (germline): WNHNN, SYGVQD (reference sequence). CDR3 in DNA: TGCGCCAGCAGCCCGGGGGGCGGCCCAGAAGCTTTCTTT. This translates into CASSPGGGPEAFF.

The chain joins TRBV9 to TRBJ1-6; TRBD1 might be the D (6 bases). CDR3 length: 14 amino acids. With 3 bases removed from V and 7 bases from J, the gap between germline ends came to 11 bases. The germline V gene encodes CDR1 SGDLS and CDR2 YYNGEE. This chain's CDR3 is CASSATGPNSPLHF. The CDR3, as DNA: TGTGCCAGCAGCGCGACAGGCCCCAATTCACCCCTCCACTTT.

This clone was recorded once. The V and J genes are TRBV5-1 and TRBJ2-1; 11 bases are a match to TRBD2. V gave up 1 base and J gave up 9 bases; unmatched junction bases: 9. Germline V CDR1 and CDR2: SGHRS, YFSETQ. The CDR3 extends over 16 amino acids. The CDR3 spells CASSLPLSGGAGEQFF. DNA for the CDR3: TGCGCCAGCAGCTTGCCCCTTAGCGGGGGGGCCGGTGAGCAGTTCTTC. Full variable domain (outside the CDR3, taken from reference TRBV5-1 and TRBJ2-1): KAGVTQTPRYLIKTRGQQVTLSCSPISGHRSVSWYQQTPGQGLQFLFEYFSETQRNKGNFPGRFSGRQFSNSRSEMNVSTLELGDSALYLCASSLPLSGGAGEQFFGPGTRLTVL.

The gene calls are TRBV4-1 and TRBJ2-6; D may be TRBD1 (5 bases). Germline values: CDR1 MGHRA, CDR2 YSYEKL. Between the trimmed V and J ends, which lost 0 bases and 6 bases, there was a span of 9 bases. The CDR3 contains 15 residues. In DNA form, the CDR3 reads TGCGCCAGCAGCCAAGAAACCAGGGTGGCCAACGTCCTGACTTTC. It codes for CASSQETRVANVLTF.

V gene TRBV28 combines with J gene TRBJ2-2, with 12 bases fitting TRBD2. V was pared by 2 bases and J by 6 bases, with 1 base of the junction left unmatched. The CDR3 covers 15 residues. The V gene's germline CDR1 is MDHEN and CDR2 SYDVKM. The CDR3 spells CASSLLAGGPGELFF. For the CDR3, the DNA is TGTGCCAGCAGTTTACTAGCGGGAGGGCCCGGGGAGCTGTTTTTT.

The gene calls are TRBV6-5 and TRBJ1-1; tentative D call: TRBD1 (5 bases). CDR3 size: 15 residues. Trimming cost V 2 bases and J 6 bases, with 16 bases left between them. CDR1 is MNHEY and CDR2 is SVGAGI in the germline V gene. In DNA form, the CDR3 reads TGTGCCAGCAGTTACGGTTGGCAGGGAGGCGCTGAAGCTTTCTTT. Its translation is CASSYGWQGGAEAFF.

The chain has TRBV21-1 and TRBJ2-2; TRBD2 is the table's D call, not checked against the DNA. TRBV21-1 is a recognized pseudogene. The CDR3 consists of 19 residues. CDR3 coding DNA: TGTGCCAGCAGCAAGATCCTTGGGGGGACTAGCGAGAACACCGGGGAGCTGTTTTTT. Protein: CASSKILGGTSENTGELFF.

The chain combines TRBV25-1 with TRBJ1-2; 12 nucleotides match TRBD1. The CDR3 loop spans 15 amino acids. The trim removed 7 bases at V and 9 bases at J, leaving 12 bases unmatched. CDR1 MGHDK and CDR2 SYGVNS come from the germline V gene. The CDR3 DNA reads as TGTGCCAGCACCACCGACGGGACAGGGGGCGGACGCTACACCTTC. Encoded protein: CASTTDGTGGGRYTF.

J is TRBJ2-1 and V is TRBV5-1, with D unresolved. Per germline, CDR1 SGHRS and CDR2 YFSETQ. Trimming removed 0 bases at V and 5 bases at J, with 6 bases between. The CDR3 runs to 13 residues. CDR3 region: CASSLDFNNEQFF. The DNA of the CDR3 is TGCGCCAGCAGCTTGGACTTTAACAATGAGCAGTTCTTC.

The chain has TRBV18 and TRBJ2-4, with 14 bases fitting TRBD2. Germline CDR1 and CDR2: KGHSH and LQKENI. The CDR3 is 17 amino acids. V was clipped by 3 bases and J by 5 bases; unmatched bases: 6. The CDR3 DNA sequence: TGTGCCAGCTCACCCCCTAGGACTAGCGGGAGGCAAAACATTCAGTACTTC. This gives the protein CASSPPRTSGRQNIQYF.

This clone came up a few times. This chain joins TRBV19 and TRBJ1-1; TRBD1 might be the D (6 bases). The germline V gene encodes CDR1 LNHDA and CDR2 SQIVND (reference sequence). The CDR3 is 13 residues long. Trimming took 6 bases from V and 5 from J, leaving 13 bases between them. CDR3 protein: CASSVQGATEAFF. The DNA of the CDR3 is TGTGCCAGTAGCGTACAGGGTGCTACTGAAGCTTTCTTT.

In DNA form, the CDR3 reads TGTGCCAGCAGCTTGGAGGCAGGGGGTGGTGAAAAACTGTTTTTT. Translating it yields CASSLEAGGGEKLFF. The V gene is TRBV5-5, the J gene TRBJ1-4; 7 nucleotides agree with TRBD1. This CDR3 comprises 15 residues. V lost 0 bases, J lost 7 bases, and 6 bases stayed unmatched. From germline, CDR1 is SGHKS and CDR2 YYEKEE (reference sequence).

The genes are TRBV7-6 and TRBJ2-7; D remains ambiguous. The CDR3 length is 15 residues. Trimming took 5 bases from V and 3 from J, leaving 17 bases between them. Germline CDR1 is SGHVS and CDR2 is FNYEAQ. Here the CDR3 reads CASSRFATAVYEQYF. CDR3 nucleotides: TGTGCCAGCAGCCGCTTTGCCACAGCTGTCTACGAGCAGTACTTC.

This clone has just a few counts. The CDR3: CASSPSRGTDTEAFF. The CDR3 region has the DNA TGTGCCAGCAGTCCAAGTAGGGGGACCGACACTGAAGCTTTCTTT. V is TRBV25-1 and J is TRBJ1-1, with TRBD1 as a possible D gene (6 bases). From germline, CDR1 is MGHDK and CDR2 SYGVNS. This CDR3 region has 15 residues. The ends were cut back, 5 bases at V and 3 bases at J, with 16 bases in the middle. The full variable domain, completed using reference TRBV25-1 and TRBJ1-1, is EADIYQTPRYLVIGTGKKITLECSQTMGHDKMYWYQQDPGMELHLIHYSYGVNSTEKGDLSSESTVSRIRTEHFPLTLESARPSHTSQYLCASSPSRGTDTEAFFGQGTRLTVV.

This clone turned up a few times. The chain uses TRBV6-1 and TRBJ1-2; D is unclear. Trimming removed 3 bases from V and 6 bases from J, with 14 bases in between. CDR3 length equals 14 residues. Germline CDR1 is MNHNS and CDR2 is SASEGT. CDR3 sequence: CASSEIRIWDGYTF. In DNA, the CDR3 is TGTGCCAGCAGTGAGATCAGGATCTGGGATGGCTACACCTTC.

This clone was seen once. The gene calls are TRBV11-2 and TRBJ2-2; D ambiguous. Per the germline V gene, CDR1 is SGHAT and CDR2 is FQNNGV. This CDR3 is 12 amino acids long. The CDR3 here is CSTPRHTGELFF. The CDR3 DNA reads TGTTCTACCCCCCGTCACACCGGGGAGCTGTTTTTT.

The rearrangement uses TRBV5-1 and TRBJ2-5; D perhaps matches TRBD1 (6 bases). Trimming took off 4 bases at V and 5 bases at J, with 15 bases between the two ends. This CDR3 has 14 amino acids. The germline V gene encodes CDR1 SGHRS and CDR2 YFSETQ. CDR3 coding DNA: TGCGCCAGCAGCATCGGACAGCCTCGGGAGACCCAGTACTTC. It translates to CASSIGQPRETQYF.

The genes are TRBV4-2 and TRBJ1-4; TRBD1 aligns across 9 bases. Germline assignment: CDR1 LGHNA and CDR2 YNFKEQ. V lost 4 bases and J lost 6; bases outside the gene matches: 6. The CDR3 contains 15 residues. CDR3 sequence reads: CASSRETGGYEKLFF. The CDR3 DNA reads TGTGCCAGCAGCCGAGAGACAGGGGGGTATGAAAAACTGTTTTTT.

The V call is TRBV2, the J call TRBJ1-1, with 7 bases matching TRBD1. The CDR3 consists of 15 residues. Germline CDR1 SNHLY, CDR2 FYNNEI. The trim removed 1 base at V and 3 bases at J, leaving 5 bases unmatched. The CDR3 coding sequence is TGTGCCAGCAGTGAAGTGGGGACAGCCGACACTGAAGCTTTCTTT. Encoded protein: CASSEVGTADTEAFF.